The rows below give T cell receptor beta chains drawn from one sample of a study of T cell responses to AZD1222 COVID-19 vaccine. Generated by immunoSEQ multiplex PCR, the TCRdb table keeps only in-frame clones and is missing some. The sample yields 100,000 to 150,000 clones, 70% to 90% seen once. The specimen was peripheral blood, collected on day 0 of AZD1222 vaccination. These TCRs come from an adult in good health. Each CDR3 is given with its conserved first and last residue. A D gene is named only where the DNA matches it firmly. Where a row states a size, it is once, few, many or the class of an expanded clone; other rows omit it.

j_gene: TRBJ1-4
v_gene: TRBV27
d_gene: .
abundance: .
CDR3nt: TGTGCCAGCAGTTTAGACTGGACAGATGAAAAACTGTTTTTT
CDR3aa: CASSLDWTDEKLFF

j_gene: TRBJ1-2
v_gene: TRBV5-6
d_gene: TRBD1
abundance: .
CDR3nt: TGTGCCAGCAAACGGACAGGGGGCTACTATGGCTACACCTTC
CDR3aa: CASKRTGGYYGYTF

j_gene: TRBJ2-7
v_gene: TRBV7-3
d_gene: .
abundance: .
CDR3nt: TGTGCCAGCAGCTTAGGGGTTAACTACGAGCAGTACTTC
CDR3aa: CASSLGVNYEQYF

j_gene: TRBJ2-7
v_gene: TRBV5-1
d_gene: .
abundance: .
CDR3nt: TGCGCCAGCAGCTTAGAGCGAGATCTCTACGAGCAGTACTTC
CDR3aa: CASSLERDLYEQYF

j_gene: TRBJ2-7
v_gene: TRBV9
d_gene: TRBD1
abundance: few
CDR3nt: TGTGCCAGCAGCGAGACGGGACAGGCCAACTACGAGCAGTACTTC
CDR3aa: CASSETGQANYEQYF

j_gene: TRBJ2-1
v_gene: TRBV7-2
d_gene: TRBD2
abundance: .
CDR3nt: TGTGCCAGCAGCGGCGGACTAGCGGGAAGCTCCTACAATGAGCAGTTCTTC
CDR3aa: CASSGGLAGSSYNEQFF

j_gene: TRBJ2-5
v_gene: TRBV7-9
d_gene: .
abundance: .
CDR3nt: TGTGCCAGCAGCTTAGGAGGGAGAGAGACCCAGTACTTC
CDR3aa: CASSLGGRETQYF

j_gene: TRBJ2-3
v_gene: TRBV18
d_gene: .
abundance: .
CDR3nt: TGTGCCAGCTCACCGGACTTTCTGCGGGATACGCAGTATTTT
CDR3aa: CASSPDFLRDTQYF

j_gene: TRBJ1-1
v_gene: TRBV6-8
d_gene: .
abundance: .
CDR3nt: TGTGCCAGCAGCCAACACTGTTTAGAAGCTTTCTTT
CDR3aa: CASSQHCLEAFF

j_gene: TRBJ2-5
v_gene: TRBV20-1
d_gene: .
abundance: .
CDR3nt: TGCAGTGCTAGTCGGGCTAGTCCGGGAGAGACCCAGTACTTC
CDR3aa: CSASRASPGETQYF

j_gene: TRBJ1-1
v_gene: TRBV5-5
d_gene: .
abundance: .
CDR3nt: TGTGCCAGCAGCTCGCCCGTAAGGACTGAAGCTTTCTTT
CDR3aa: CASSSPVRTEAFF

j_gene: TRBJ2-5
v_gene: TRBV19
d_gene: .
abundance: .
CDR3nt: TGTGCCAGTAGTGTGGACAGTTTCACAGAGACCCAGTACTTC
CDR3aa: CASSVDSFTETQYF

j_gene: TRBJ2-7
v_gene: TRBV6-5
d_gene: .
abundance: .
CDR3nt: TGTGCCAGCAGTCCTAGTAGCCCCCGATCCTACGAGCAGTACTTC
CDR3aa: CASSPSSPRSYEQYF

j_gene: TRBJ1-1
v_gene: TRBV12-3/TRBV12-4
d_gene: .
abundance: .
CDR3nt: TGTGCCAGCAGTTCCACAGGGTTGGAAGCTTTCTTT
CDR3aa: CASSSTGLEAFF

j_gene: TRBJ2-1
v_gene: TRBV7-9
d_gene: .
abundance: .
CDR3nt: TGTGCCAGCAGCTTTGGAATGAGACAGATCAATGAGCAGTTCTTC
CDR3aa: CASSFGMRQINEQFF

j_gene: TRBJ2-2
v_gene: TRBV4-2
d_gene: .
abundance: few
CDR3nt: TGTGCCAGCAGCCAACCGACCGACGGCACCGGGGAGCTGTTTTTT
CDR3aa: CASSQPTDGTGELFF

j_gene: TRBJ1-1
v_gene: TRBV6-5
d_gene: .
abundance: few
CDR3nt: TGTGCCAGCAGTTACGTATTGGGGAGCACTGAAGCTTTCTTT
CDR3aa: CASSYVLGSTEAFF

j_gene: TRBJ2-7
v_gene: TRBV27
d_gene: .
abundance: .
CDR3nt: TGTGCCAGCAGTTTTTTCGGGGGGCAGGGGGCCTACGAGCAGTACTTC
CDR3aa: CASSFFGGQGAYEQYF

j_gene: TRBJ1-1
v_gene: TRBV7-8
d_gene: TRBD1
abundance: .
CDR3nt: TGTGCCAGCAGCCTGGGGACAGCTAACACTGAAGCTTTCTTT
CDR3aa: CASSLGTANTEAFF

j_gene: TRBJ2-1
v_gene: TRBV27
d_gene: .
abundance: .
CDR3nt: TGTGCCAGCAGCGTAACCCGGAGAAATGAGCAGTTCTTC
CDR3aa: CASSVTRRNEQFF

j_gene: TRBJ1-2
v_gene: TRBV6-5
d_gene: .
abundance: .
CDR3nt: TGTGCCAGCAGATCCACAGGGTTAGGGTATGGCTACACCTTC
CDR3aa: CASRSTGLGYGYTF

j_gene: TRBJ1-5
v_gene: TRBV7-2
d_gene: .
abundance: .
CDR3nt: TGTGCCAGCAGCTTAGTGTGGGGGGGTGGCAATCAGCCCCAGCATTTT
CDR3aa: CASSLVWGGGNQPQHF

j_gene: TRBJ2-3
v_gene: TRBV28
d_gene: .
abundance: .
CDR3nt: TGTGCCAGCAGTATCAGGGATGGGGGCACAGATACGCAGTATTTT
CDR3aa: CASSIRDGGTDTQYF

j_gene: TRBJ1-4
v_gene: TRBV6-1
d_gene: TRBD1
abundance: .
CDR3nt: TGTGCCAGCAGTGCCTGGTCCGGGACAGGGTCCACTAATGAAAAACTGTTTTTT
CDR3aa: CASSAWSGTGSTNEKLFF

j_gene: TRBJ2-3
v_gene: TRBV3-1/TRBV3-2
d_gene: TRBD2
abundance: .
CDR3nt: TGTGCCAGCAGCCAAGTCGGACTAGCGGGGGGCACAGATACGCAGTATTTT
CDR3aa: CASSQVGLAGGTDTQYF

j_gene: TRBJ2-1
v_gene: TRBV6-5
d_gene: TRBD2
abundance: .
CDR3nt: TGTGCCAGCAGTTTAGCGGGACATAGAGATGAGCAGTTCTTC
CDR3aa: CASSLAGHRDEQFF

j_gene: TRBJ2-7
v_gene: TRBV19
d_gene: TRBD1
abundance: .
CDR3nt: TGTGCCAGTAGTCTGGAACCGGGACAGTCCTACGAGCAGTACTTC
CDR3aa: CASSLEPGQSYEQYF

j_gene: TRBJ1-2
v_gene: TRBV10-3
d_gene: .
abundance: .
CDR3nt: TGTGCCATCAGTGAGTCGGGCTGGGCTTATGGCTACACCTTC
CDR3aa: CAISESGWAYGYTF

j_gene: TRBJ1-2
v_gene: TRBV13
d_gene: TRBD1
abundance: .
CDR3nt: TGTGCCAGCAGCCGTACGTTAGCAGGGGGAGGTATAATGGACTATGGCTACACCTTC
CDR3aa: CASSRTLAGGGIMDYGYTF

j_gene: TRBJ2-5
v_gene: TRBV5-1
d_gene: .
abundance: once
CDR3nt: TGCGCCAGCAGCTTGGTCAGGGGTTCGGTTGAGTGGCAAGAGACCCAGTACTTC
CDR3aa: CASSLVRGSVEWQETQYF

j_gene: TRBJ1-6
v_gene: TRBV23-1
d_gene: TRBD1
abundance: .
CDR3nt: TGCGCCAGCAGTCAAGTAAATCAGACAGGGGCAAGAATTAATTCACCCCTCCACTTT
CDR3aa: CASSQVNQTGARINSPLHF

j_gene: TRBJ2-7
v_gene: TRBV28
d_gene: .
abundance: .
CDR3nt: TGTGCCAGCAGTGTCGAGTACGAGCAGTACTTC
CDR3aa: CASSVEYEQYF

j_gene: TRBJ2-7
v_gene: TRBV28
d_gene: .
abundance: few
CDR3nt: TGTGCCAGCAGATCCTATATTACGGAGCAGTACTTC
CDR3aa: CASRSYITEQYF

j_gene: TRBJ1-1
v_gene: TRBV12-3/TRBV12-4
d_gene: .
abundance: .
CDR3nt: TGTGCCAGCAGTAGGTTGAGGGACACTGAAGCTTTCTTT
CDR3aa: CASSRLRDTEAFF

j_gene: TRBJ2-7
v_gene: TRBV6-5
d_gene: .
abundance: .
CDR3nt: TGTGCCAGCAGTTTGTCGCAGGGGAACTCCTACGAGCAGTACTTC
CDR3aa: CASSLSQGNSYEQYF

j_gene: TRBJ1-5
v_gene: TRBV28
d_gene: .
abundance: .
CDR3nt: TGTGCCAGCAGTTTTACGGGGCAGGGCAATCAGCCCCAGCATTTT
CDR3aa: CASSFTGQGNQPQHF

j_gene: TRBJ2-3
v_gene: TRBV19
d_gene: .
abundance: .
CDR3nt: TGTGCCAGTAGTATAGTGGCTAGCTCCTACACAGATACGCAGTATTTT
CDR3aa: CASSIVASSYTDTQYF

j_gene: TRBJ2-1
v_gene: TRBV7-9
d_gene: .
abundance: .
CDR3nt: TGTGCCAGCAGCTTGTCCGAGGGCGATGAGCAGTTCTTC
CDR3aa: CASSLSEGDEQFF

j_gene: TRBJ2-7
v_gene: TRBV5-5
d_gene: .
abundance: .
CDR3nt: TGTGCCAGCAGCTTAGATAGGGGCACCTACGAGCAGTACTTC
CDR3aa: CASSLDRGTYEQYF

j_gene: TRBJ2-7
v_gene: TRBV20-1
d_gene: .
abundance: .
CDR3nt: TGCAGTGCTTCGGACAGATACGAGCAGTACTTC
CDR3aa: CSASDRYEQYF

j_gene: TRBJ1-2
v_gene: TRBV10-2
d_gene: TRBD1
abundance: .
CDR3nt: TGCGCCAGCAGTGAGTCGGTGAGACAGGGCGGGGGCTACACCTTC
CDR3aa: CASSESVRQGGGYTF

j_gene: TRBJ1-1
v_gene: TRBV30
d_gene: TRBD1
abundance: .
CDR3nt: TGTGCCTGGAGCGTACAGGGGGCCACTGAAGCTTTCTTT
CDR3aa: CAWSVQGATEAFF

j_gene: TRBJ2-5
v_gene: TRBV7-2
d_gene: .
abundance: .
CDR3nt: TGTGCCAGCAGCTCCGGAGGGGTAGGGGCAGAGACCCAGTACTTC
CDR3aa: CASSSGGVGAETQYF

j_gene: TRBJ2-1
v_gene: TRBV30
d_gene: TRBD2
abundance: few
CDR3nt: TGTGCCTGGAGTGCTAGCGGGGGGGCAGACGAGCAGTTCTTC
CDR3aa: CAWSASGGADEQFF

j_gene: TRBJ2-7
v_gene: TRBV19
d_gene: TRBD1
abundance: .
CDR3nt: TGTGCCAGTAGACTCCAGGGGGCCAGCTACGAGCAGTACTTC
CDR3aa: CASRLQGASYEQYF

j_gene: TRBJ2-3
v_gene: TRBV30
d_gene: TRBD2
abundance: .
CDR3nt: TGTGCCTGGAGTGTGTTAGCGGGAGGGTCAGATACGCAGTATTTT
CDR3aa: CAWSVLAGGSDTQYF

j_gene: TRBJ2-1
v_gene: TRBV3-1/TRBV3-2
d_gene: .
abundance: .
CDR3nt: TGTGCCAGCAGCCTCCAGAGGCGGTCCAATGAGCAGTTCTTC
CDR3aa: CASSLQRRSNEQFF

j_gene: TRBJ2-2
v_gene: TRBV14
d_gene: TRBD2
abundance: once
CDR3nt: TGTGCCAGCAGCCTCTATGGTCCTAGCGGATACACCGGGGAGCTGTTTTTT
CDR3aa: CASSLYGPSGYTGELFF

j_gene: TRBJ2-7
v_gene: TRBV9
d_gene: .
abundance: .
CDR3nt: TGTGCCAGCAGCGTAGGGCCCAGCTCCTACGAGCAGTACTTC
CDR3aa: CASSVGPSSYEQYF

j_gene: TRBJ2-7
v_gene: TRBV7-2
d_gene: .
abundance: .
CDR3nt: TGTGCCAGCAGCTTAGCTCCTTCGGGCAGCTTCTCCTACGAGCAGTACTTC
CDR3aa: CASSLAPSGSFSYEQYF

j_gene: TRBJ1-3
v_gene: TRBV7-8
d_gene: .
abundance: .
CDR3nt: TGTGCCAGCAGCCCCCGTTTAGGCCGATCTGGAAACACCATATATTTT
CDR3aa: CASSPRLGRSGNTIYF